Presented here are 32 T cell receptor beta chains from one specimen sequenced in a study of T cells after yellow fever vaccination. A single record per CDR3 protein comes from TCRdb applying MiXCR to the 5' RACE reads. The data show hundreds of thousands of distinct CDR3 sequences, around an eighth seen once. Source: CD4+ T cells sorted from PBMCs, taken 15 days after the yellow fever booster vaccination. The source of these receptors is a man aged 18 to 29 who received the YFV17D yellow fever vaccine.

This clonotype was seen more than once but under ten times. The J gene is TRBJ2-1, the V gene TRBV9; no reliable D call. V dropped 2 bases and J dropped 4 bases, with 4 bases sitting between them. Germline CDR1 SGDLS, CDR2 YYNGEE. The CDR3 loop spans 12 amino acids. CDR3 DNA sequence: TGTGCCAGCAGCGTTTCTTACAATGAGCAGTTCTTC. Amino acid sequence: CASSVSYNEQFF.

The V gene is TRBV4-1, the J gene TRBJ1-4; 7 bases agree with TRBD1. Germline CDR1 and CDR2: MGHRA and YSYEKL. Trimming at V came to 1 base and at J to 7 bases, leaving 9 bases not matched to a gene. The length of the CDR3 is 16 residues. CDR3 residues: CASSQVVTGSSEKLFF. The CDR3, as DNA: TGCGCCAGCAGCCAAGTCGTGACAGGGTCAAGTGAAAAACTGTTTTTT.

CDR3 region: CASSTDKGASEQFF. Here the CDR3 DNA reads TGTGCCAGCAGCACCGACAAGGGGGCGAGTGAGCAGTTCTTC. The V call is TRBV7-9, the J call TRBJ2-1, with 7 positions matching TRBD1. The ends lost 5 bases at V and 9 bases at J; junction bases unmatched: 10. The CDR3 sequence is 14 residues long. Per germline, CDR1 SEHNR and CDR2 FQNEAQ (reference sequence). Using reference TRBV7-9 and TRBJ2-1 for the parts outside the CDR3, the full variable domain is DTGVSQNPRHKITKRGQNVTFRCDPISEHNRLYWYRQTLGQGPEFLTYFQNEAQLEKSRLLSDRFSAERPKGSFSTLEIQRTEQGDSAMYLCASSTDKGASEQFFGPGTRLTVL.

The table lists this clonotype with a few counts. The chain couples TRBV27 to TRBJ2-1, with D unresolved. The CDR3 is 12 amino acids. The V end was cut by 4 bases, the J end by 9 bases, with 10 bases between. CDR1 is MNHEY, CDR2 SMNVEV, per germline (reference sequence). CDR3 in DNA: TGTGCCAGCAGTTCGCGTCGCGGTGAGCAGTTCTTC. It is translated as CASSSRRGEQFF.

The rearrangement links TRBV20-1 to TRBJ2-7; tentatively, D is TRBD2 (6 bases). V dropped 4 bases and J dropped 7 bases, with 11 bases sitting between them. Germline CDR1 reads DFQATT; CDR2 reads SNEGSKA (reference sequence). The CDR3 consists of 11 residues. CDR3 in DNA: TGCAGTGCTAAAGGAGGGAAAGAGCAGTACGTC. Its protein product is CSAKGGKEQYV.

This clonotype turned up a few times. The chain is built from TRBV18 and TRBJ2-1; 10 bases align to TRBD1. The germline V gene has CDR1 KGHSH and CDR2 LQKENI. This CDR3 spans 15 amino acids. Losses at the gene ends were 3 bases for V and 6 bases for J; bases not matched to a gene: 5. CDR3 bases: TGTGCCAGCTCACCCGGGGGACAGGGGTTCAATGAGCAGTTCTTC. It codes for CASSPGGQGFNEQFF.

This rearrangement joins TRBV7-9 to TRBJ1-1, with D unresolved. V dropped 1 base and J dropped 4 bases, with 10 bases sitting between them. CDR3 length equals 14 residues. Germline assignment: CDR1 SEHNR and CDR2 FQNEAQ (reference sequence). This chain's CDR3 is CASSLGSGPTEAFF. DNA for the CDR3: TGTGCCAGCAGCTTAGGGTCAGGACCCACTGAAGCTTTCTTT.

In DNA form, the CDR3 reads TGTGCCAGCAGTAAGGGGGGGGGCCGAAATACGCAGTATTTT. This encodes CASSKGGGRNTQYF. The V gene is TRBV12-3 or TRBV12-4, the J gene TRBJ2-3; a weak D match, TRBD2 (7 bases). Trimming pared 5 bases from V and 7 bases from J, leaving 16 bases between. This CDR3 comprises 14 residues.

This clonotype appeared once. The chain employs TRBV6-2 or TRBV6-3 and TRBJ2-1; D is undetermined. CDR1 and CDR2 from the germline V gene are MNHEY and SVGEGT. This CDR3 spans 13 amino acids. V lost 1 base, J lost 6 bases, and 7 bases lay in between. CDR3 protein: CASSYFGINEQFF. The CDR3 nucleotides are TGTGCCAGCAGTTACTTTGGTATCAATGAGCAGTTCTTC.

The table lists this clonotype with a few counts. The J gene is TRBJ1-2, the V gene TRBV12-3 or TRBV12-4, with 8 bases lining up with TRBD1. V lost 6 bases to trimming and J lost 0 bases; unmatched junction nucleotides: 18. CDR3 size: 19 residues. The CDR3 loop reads CASRSALSRGPLANYGYTF. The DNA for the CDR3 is TGTGCCAGCAGATCTGCCCTATCCAGGGGGCCGTTAGCTAACTATGGCTACACCTTC.

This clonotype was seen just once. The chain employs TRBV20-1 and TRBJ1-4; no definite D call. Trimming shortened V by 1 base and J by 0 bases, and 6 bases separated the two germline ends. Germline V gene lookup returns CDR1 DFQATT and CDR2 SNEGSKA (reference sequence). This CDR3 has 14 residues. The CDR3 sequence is CSARVHATNEKLFF. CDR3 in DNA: TGCAGTGCTAGAGTCCATGCAACTAATGAAAAACTGTTTTTT.

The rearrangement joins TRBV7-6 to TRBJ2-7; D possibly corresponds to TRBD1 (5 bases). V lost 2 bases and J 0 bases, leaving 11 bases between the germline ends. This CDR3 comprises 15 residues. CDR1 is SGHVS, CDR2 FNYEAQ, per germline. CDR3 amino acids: CASSLTDTSSYEQYF. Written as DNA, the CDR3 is TGTGCCAGCAGCTTAACGGACACGAGCTCCTACGAGCAGTACTTC.

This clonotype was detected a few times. CDR3 nucleotides: TGTGCCAGCAGTTACTCGGCAGGGGGCAAGGGGTCACCCCTCCACTTT. It specifies CASSYSAGGKGSPLHF. V gene TRBV6-5 combines with J gene TRBJ1-6; 8 bases are shared with TRBD1. The length of the CDR3 is 16 residues. Germline CDR1 reads MNHEY; CDR2 reads SVGAGI. V dropped 0 bases and J dropped 10; count of bases not matched to a gene: 8.

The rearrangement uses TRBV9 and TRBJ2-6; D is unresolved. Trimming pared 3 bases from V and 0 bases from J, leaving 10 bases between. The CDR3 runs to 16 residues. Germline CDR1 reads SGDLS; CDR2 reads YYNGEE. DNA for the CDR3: TGTGCCAGCAGCGCAGCATTAAGCTCTGGGGCCAACGTCCTGACTTTC. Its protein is CASSAALSSGANVLTF.

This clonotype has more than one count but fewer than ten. CDR3 in amino acids: CASSLYLLAGGTDTQYF. CDR3 bases: TGTGCCAGCAGCTTATACCTTCTAGCGGGGGGAACAGATACGCAGTATTTT. The chain links TRBV11-2 to TRBJ2-3; 11 bases map to TRBD2. The ends lost 2 bases at V and 3 bases at J; junction bases unmatched: 7. The germline V gene has CDR1 SGHAT and CDR2 FQNNGV. The CDR3 sequence is 17 residues long.

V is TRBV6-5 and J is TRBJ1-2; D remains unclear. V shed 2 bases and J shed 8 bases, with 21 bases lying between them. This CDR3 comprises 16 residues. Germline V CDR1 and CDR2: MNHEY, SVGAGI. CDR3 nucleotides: TGTGCCAGCAGTTACGAACACTCAACGGGCAGGACCGGCTACACCTTC. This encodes CASSYEHSTGRTGYTF.

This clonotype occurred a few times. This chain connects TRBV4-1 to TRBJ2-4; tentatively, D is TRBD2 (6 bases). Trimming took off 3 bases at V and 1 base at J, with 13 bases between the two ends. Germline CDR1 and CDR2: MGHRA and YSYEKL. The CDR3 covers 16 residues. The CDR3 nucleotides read TGCGCCAGCAGCCAGGGCGTAACTAGCGCCAAAAACATTCAGTACTTC. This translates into CASSQGVTSAKNIQYF.

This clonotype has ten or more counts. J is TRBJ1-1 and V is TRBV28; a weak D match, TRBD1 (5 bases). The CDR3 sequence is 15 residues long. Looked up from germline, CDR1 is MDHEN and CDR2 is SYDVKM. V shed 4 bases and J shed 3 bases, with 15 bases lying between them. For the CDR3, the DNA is TGTGCCAGCAGTTCCCTTGGAGGGGCGGACACTGAAGCTTTCTTT. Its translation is CASSSLGGADTEAFF.

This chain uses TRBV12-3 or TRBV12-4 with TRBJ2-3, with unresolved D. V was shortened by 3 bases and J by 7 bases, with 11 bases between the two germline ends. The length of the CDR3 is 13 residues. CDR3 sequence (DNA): TGTGCCAGCAGTTTGCGAGGAACCAATACGCAGTATTTT. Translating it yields CASSLRGTNTQYF.

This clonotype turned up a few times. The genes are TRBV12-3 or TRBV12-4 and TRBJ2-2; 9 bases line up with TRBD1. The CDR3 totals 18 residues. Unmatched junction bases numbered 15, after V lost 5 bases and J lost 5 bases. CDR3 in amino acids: CASSLWPLGQGGTGELFF. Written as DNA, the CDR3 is TGTGCCAGCAGTCTCTGGCCTCTGGGACAGGGAGGAACCGGGGAGCTGTTTTTT.

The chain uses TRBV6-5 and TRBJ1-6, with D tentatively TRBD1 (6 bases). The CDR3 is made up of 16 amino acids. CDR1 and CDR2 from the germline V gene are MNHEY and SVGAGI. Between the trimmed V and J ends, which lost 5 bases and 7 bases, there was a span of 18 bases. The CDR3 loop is CASSSPTQGRNSPLHF. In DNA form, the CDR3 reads TGTGCCAGCAGTAGCCCGACACAGGGTAGGAATTCACCCCTCCACTTT.

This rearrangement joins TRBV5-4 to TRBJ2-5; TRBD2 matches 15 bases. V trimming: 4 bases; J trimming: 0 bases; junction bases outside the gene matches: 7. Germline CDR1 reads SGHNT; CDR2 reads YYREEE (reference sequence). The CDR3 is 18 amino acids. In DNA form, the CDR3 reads TGTGCCAGCAGCCCTGGGACTAGCGGGGGGCGGTACCAAGAGACCCAGTACTTC. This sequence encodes CASSPGTSGGRYQETQYF.

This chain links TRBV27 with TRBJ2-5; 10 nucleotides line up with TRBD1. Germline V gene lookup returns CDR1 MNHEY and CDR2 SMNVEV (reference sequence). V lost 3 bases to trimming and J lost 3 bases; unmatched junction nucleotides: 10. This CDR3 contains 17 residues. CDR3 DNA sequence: TGTGCCAGCAGTTTTGCCGCCGGGACAGGGGCCGAAGAGACCCAGTACTTC. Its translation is CASSFAAGTGAEETQYF.

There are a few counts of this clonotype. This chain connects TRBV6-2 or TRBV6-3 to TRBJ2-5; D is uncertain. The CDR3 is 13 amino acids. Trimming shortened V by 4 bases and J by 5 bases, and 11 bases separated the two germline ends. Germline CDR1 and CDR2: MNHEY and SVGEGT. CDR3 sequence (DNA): TGTGCCAGCAGTTGGATTCCTCGGGAGACCCAGTACTTC. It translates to CASSWIPRETQYF.

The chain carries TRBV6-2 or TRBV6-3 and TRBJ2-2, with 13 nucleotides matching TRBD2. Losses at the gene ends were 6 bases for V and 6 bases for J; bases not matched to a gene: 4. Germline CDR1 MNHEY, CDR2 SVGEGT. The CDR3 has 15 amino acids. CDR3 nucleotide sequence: TGTGCCAGCAGACTAGCGGGGGGGCTGTCCGGGGAGCTGTTTTTT. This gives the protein CASRLAGGLSGELFF.

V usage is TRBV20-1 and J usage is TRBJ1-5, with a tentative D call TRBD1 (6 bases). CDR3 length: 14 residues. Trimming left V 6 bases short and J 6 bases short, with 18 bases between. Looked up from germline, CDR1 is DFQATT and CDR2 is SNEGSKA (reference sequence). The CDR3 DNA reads TGCAGTGCCCCCGGAGCGAGGGGGAGTCAGCCCCAGCATTTT. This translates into CSAPGARGSQPQHF.

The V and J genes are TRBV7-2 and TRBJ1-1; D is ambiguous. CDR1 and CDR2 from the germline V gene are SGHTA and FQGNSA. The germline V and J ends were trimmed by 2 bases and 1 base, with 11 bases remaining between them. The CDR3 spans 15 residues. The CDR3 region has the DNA TGTGCCAGCAGCTTAAGACTCTCAGGGAACACTGAAGCTTTCTTT. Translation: CASSLRLSGNTEAFF.

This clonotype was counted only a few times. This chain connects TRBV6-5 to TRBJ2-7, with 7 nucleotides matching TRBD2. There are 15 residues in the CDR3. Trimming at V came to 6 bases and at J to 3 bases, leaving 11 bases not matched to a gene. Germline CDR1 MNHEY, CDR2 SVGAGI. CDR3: CASSRFGGDRYEQYF. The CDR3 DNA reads TGTGCCAGCAGCCGATTTGGGGGGGATCGCTACGAGCAGTACTTC.

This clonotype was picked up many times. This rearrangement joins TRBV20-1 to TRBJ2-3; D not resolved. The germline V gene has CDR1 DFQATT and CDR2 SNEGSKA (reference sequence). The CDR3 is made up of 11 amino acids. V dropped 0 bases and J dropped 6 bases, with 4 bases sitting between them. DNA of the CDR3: TGCAGTGCTAGAGAGGGGGATACGCAGTATTTT. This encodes CSAREGDTQYF.

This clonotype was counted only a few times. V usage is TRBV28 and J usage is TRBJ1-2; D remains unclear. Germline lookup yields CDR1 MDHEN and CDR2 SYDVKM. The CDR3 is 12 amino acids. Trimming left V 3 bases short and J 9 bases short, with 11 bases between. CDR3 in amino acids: CASSFSGRSYTF. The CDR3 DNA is TGTGCCAGCAGTTTCTCGGGTCGGAGCTACACCTTC.

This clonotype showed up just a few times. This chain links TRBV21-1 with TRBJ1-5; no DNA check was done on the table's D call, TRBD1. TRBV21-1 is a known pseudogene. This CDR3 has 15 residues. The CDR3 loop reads CASSKEGEGNQPQHF. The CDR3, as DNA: TGTGCCAGCAGCAAAGAGGGTGAGGGGAATCAGCCCCAGCATTTT.

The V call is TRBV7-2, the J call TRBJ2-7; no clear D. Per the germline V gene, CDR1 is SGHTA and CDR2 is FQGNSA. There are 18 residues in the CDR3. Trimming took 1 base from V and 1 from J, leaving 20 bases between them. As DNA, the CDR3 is TGTGCCAGCAGCTTAGAAGGCAATCTGGGCGTCAAATCCTACGAGCAGTACTTC. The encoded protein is CASSLEGNLGVKSYEQYF.